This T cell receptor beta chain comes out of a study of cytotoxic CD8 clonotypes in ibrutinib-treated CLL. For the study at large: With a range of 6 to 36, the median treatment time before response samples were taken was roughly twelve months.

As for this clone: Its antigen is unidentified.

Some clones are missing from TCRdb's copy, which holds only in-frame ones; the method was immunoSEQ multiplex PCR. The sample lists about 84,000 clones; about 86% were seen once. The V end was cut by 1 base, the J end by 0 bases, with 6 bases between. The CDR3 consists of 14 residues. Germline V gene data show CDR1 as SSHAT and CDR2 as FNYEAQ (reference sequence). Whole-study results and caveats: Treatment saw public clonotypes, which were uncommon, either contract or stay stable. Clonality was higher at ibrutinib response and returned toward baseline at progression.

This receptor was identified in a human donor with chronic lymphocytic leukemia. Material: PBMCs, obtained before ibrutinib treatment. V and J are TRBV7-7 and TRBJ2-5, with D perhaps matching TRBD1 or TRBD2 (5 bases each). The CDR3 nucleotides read TGTGCCAGCAGCTTAGGGGGGAACCAAGAGACCCAGTACTTC. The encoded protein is CASSLGGNQETQYF. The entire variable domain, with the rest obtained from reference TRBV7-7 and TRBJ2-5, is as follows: GAGVSQSPRYKVTKRGQDVTLRCDPISSHATLYWYQQALGQGPEFLTYFNYEAQPDKSGLPSDRFSAERPEGSISTLTIQRTEQRDSAMYRCASSLGGNQETQYFGPGTRLLVL.